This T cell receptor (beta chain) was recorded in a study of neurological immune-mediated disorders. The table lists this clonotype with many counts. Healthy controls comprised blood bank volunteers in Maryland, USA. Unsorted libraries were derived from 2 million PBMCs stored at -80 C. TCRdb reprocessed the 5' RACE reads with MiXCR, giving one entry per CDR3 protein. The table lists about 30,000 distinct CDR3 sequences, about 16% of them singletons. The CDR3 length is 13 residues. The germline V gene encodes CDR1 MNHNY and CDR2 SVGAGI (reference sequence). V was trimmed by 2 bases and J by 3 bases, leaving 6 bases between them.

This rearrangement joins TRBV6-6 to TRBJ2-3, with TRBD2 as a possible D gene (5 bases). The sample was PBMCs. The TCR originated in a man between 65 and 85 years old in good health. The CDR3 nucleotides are TGTGCCAGCAGTTACGAGGGAACAGATACGCAGTATTTT. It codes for CASSYEGTDTQYF.